The next 10 T cell receptor beta chains were all read from a single sample in a study of vaccination effects on CD4 cells after COVID-19. No antigen has been identified for these receptors. Following 10 days of culture, CD4+ T cells were isolated. The method was immunoSEQ multiplex PCR; TCRdb's version includes in-frame clones alone and lacks a portion of them. The data contain roughly 50,000 clones, 67% of them seen just once; the ten biggest clones take up nearly 5.5%. Sequenced material: CD4+ T cells from PBMCs cultured without peptide, taken before COVID-19 vaccination. Receptor source: a human donor who received a COVID-19 vaccine.

The chain is built from TRBV7-9 and TRBJ1-2, with 7 positions matching TRBD1. The ends lost 3 bases at V and 8 bases at J; junction bases unmatched: 3. This CDR3 spans 12 amino acids. The germline CDR1 and CDR2 sequences are SEHNR and FQNEAQ (reference sequence). CDR3 in DNA: TGTGCCAGCAGCTTGACAGGGTTCGGCTACACCTTC. Translating it yields CASSLTGFGYTF.

The CDR3 spells CAISAGQGDTEAFF. CDR3 DNA: TGTGCCATCAGTGCTGGACAGGGTGACACTGAAGCTTTCTTT. The V call is TRBV10-3, the J call TRBJ1-1, with TRBD1 matching 8 bases. This CDR3 has 14 residues. Germline CDR1 reads ENHRY; CDR2 reads SYGVKD. The junction had 4 bases not matched to a gene; V was cut back by 4 bases and J by 3 bases.

This clone was counted a few times. The chain joins TRBV9 to TRBJ1-2; D unclear. V shed 0 bases and J shed 6 bases, with 15 bases lying between them. The length of the CDR3 is 15 residues. Germline lookup yields CDR1 SGDLS and CDR2 YYNGEE. The CDR3 here is CASSVDSPGPDGYTF. As DNA, the CDR3 is TGTGCCAGCAGCGTAGATTCCCCAGGACCCGATGGCTACACCTTC.

The gene calls are TRBV7-9 and TRBJ2-6; D uncertain. With 1 base removed from V and 0 bases from J, the gap between germline ends came to 7 bases. Germline CDR1 reads SEHNR; CDR2 reads FQNEAQ (reference sequence). This CDR3 contains 16 residues. The CDR3 DNA is TGTGCCAGCAGCTTAGACAGTCGCTCTGGGGCCAACGTCCTGACTTTC. This gives the protein CASSLDSRSGANVLTF.

The V call is TRBV3-1 (or the pseudogene TRBV3-2), the J call TRBJ1-2, with a weak D call TRBD1 (5 bases). The V gene's germline CDR1 is LGHDT and CDR2 YNNKEL (reference sequence). Between the trimmed V and J ends, which lost 5 bases and 4 bases, there was a span of 11 bases. The CDR3 is 13 residues long. The CDR3 nucleotides read TGTGCCAGCAGCTACCGGGACCGCTATGGCTACACCTTC. It specifies CASSYRDRYGYTF.

The CDR3 DNA sequence: TGTGCCAGCAGCTTAGACAGGGTCGGGACTGAAGCTTTCTTT. It specifies CASSLDRVGTEAFF. The chain is built from TRBV7-9 and TRBJ1-1; a weak D match, TRBD1 (6 bases). The germline CDR1 and CDR2 sequences are SEHNR and FQNEAQ (reference sequence). CDR3 length: 14 residues. V was clipped by 1 base and J by 5 bases, with 11 bases between them.

The V gene is TRBV7-2, the J gene TRBJ1-1; 7 bases agree with TRBD1. This CDR3 has 12 amino acids. Trimming removed 2 bases from V and 10 bases from J; junction bases left unmatched: 4. The germline V gene has CDR1 SGHTA and CDR2 FQGNSA. The CDR3 spells CASSLSGQTAFF. Written as DNA, the CDR3 is TGTGCCAGCAGCTTATCGGGACAGACAGCTTTCTTT. The entire variable domain, with the rest obtained from reference TRBV7-2 and TRBJ1-1, is as follows: GAGVSQSPSNKVTEKGKDVELRCDPISGHTALYWYRQSLGQGLEFLIYFQGNSAPDKSGLPSDRFSAERTGGSVSTLTIQRTQQEDSAVYLCASSLSGQTAFFGQGTRLTVV.

The V gene is TRBV28, the J gene TRBJ2-7, with TRBD2 as a possible D gene (6 bases). CDR3 length: 16 amino acids. Germline lookup yields CDR1 MDHEN and CDR2 SYDVKM. V was trimmed by 3 bases and J by 0 bases, leaving 15 bases between them. The CDR3 sequence is CASSFMEGGISYEQYF. DNA of the CDR3: TGTGCCAGCAGTTTTATGGAGGGAGGTATCTCCTACGAGCAGTACTTC. Variable domain in full (rest from reference TRBV28 and TRBJ2-7): DVKVTQSSRYLVKRTGEKVFLECVQDMDHENMFWYRQDPGLGLRLIYFSYDVKMKEKGDIPEGYSVSREKKERFSLILESASTNQTSMYLCASSFMEGGISYEQYFGPGTRLTVT.

In DNA, the CDR3 is TGTGCCAGCAGAGTGACAGGGCGGGACACTGAAGCTTTCTTT. Translated, it gives CASRVTGRDTEAFF. The chain couples TRBV6-5 to TRBJ1-1, with 7 nucleotides matching TRBD1. The trim removed 6 bases at V and 3 bases at J, leaving 7 bases unmatched. The CDR3 contains 14 residues. The germline gives CDR1 MNHEY, CDR2 SVGAGI.

The rearrangement links TRBV25-1 to TRBJ1-5; D not resolved. This CDR3 is 12 amino acids long. Germline V CDR1 and CDR2: MGHDK, SYGVNS. The germline V and J ends were trimmed by 3 bases and 4 bases, with 4 bases remaining between them. DNA for the CDR3: TGTGCCAGCAGTGACCGTAATCAGCCCCAGCATTTT. This codes for CASSDRNQPQHF. The whole variable domain, remainder taken from reference TRBV25-1 and TRBJ1-5, is EADIYQTPRYLVIGTGKKITLECSQTMGHDKMYWYQQDPGMELHLIHYSYGVNSTEKGDLSSESTVSRIRTEHFPLTLESARPSHTSQYLCASSDRNQPQHFGDGTRLSIL.